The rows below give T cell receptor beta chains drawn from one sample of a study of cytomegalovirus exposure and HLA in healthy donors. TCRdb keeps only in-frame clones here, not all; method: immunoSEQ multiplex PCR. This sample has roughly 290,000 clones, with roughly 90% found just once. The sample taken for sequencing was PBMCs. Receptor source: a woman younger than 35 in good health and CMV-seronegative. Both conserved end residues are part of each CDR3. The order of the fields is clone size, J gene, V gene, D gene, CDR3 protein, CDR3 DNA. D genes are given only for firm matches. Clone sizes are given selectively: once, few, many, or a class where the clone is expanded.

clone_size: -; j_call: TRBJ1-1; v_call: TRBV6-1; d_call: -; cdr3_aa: CASFPNRINEAFF; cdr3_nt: TGTGCCAGCTTCCCTAACAGGATCAATGAAGCTTTCTTT
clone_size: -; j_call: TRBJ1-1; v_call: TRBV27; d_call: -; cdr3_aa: CASSPGQLNTEAFF; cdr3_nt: TGTGCCAGCAGTCCCGGACAGTTAAACACTGAAGCTTTCTTT
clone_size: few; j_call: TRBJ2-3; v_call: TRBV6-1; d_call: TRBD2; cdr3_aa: CATELAGASADTQYF; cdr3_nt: TGTGCCACAGAATTAGCGGGGGCTTCGGCAGATACGCAGTATTTT
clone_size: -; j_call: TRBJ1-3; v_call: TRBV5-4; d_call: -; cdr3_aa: CASSLGGLGGNTIYF; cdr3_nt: TGTGCCAGCAGCTTGGGGGGGCTCGGTGGAAACACCATATATTTT
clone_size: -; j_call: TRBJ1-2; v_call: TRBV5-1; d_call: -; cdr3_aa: CASSLDVTGLYYGYTF; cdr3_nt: TGCGCCAGCAGCTTGGATGTGACAGGCCTTTACTATGGCTACACCTTC
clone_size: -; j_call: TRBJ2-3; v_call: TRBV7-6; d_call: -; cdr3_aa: CASSLATEDTQYF; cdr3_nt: TGTGCCAGCAGCTTGGCGACGGAGGATACGCAGTATTTT
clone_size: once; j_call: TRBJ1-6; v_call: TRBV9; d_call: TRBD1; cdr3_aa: CASSGRQGADSPLHF; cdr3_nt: TGTGCCAGCAGCGGGCGGCAGGGGGCGGATTCCCCCCTCCACTTT
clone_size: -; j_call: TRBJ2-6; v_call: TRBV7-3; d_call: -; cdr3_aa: CASSFSGLQASGGANVLTF; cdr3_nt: TGTGCCAGCAGCTTTTCCGGCCTACAAGCCTCGGGTGGGGCCAACGTCCTGACTTTC
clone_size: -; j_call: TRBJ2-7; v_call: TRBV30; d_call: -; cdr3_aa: CAWGPAGHLSSYEQYF; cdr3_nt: TGTGCCTGGGGACCCGCAGGACACCTGAGCTCCTACGAGCAGTACTTC
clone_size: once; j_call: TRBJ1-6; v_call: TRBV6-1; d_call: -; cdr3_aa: CASSVRGSYNSPLHF; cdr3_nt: TGTGCCAGCAGTGTGAGGGGGTCCTATAATTCACCCCTCCACTTT
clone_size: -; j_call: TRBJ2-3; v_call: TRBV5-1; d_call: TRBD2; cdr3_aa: CASSFTGGSTDTQYF; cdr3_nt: TGCGCCAGCAGCTTCACGGGGGGAAGCACAGATACGCAGTATTTT
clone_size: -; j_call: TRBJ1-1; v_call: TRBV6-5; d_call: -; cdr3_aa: CASRPTLWATTEAFF; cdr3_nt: TGTGCCAGCAGACCTACGTTGTGGGCGACGACTGAAGCTTTCTTT
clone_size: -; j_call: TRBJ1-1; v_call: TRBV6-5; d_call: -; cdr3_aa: CASSRTANTEAFF; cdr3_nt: TGTGCCAGCAGCCGGACAGCCAACACTGAAGCTTTCTTT
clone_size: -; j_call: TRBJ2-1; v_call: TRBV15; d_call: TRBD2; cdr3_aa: CATSTRLATYNEQFF; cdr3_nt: TGTGCCACCAGCACTCGACTAGCGACTTACAATGAGCAGTTCTTC
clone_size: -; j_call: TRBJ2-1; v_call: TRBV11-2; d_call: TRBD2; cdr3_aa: CATVGAGGPGYEQFF; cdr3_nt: TGTGCCACTGTAGGAGCGGGGGGGCCCGGCTATGAGCAGTTCTTC
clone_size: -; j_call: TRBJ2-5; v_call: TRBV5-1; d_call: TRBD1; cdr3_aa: CASSLEGTGGETQYF; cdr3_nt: TGCGCCAGCAGCTTGGAGGGGACAGGGGGCGAGACCCAGTACTTC
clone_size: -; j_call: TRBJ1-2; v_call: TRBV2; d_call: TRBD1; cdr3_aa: CASSKDRAGGYTF; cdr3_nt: TGTGCCAGCAGCAAGGACAGGGCGGGTGGCTACACCTTC
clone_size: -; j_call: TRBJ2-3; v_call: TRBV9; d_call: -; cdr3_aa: CASSDRVSTDTQYF; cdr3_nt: TGTGCCAGCAGCGATCGGGTTAGCACAGATACGCAGTATTTT
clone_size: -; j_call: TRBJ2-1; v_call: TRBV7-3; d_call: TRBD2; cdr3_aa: CASSPGTSGGSGSYNEQFF; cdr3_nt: TGTGCCAGCAGCCCCGGGACTAGCGGGGGGTCGGGCTCCTACAATGAGCAGTTCTTC
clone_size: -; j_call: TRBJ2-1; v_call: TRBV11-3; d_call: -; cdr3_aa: CASSPTAQEQFF; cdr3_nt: TGTGCCAGCAGTCCGACAGCCCAGGAGCAGTTCTTC
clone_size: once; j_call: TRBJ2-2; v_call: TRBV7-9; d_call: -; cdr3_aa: CSSSSGGFELFF; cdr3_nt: TGTTCCAGCAGCTCTGGGGGGTTTGAGCTGTTTTTT
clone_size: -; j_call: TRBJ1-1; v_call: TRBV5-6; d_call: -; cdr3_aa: CASRPSGGRSTEAFF; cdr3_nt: TGTGCCAGCAGGCCCTCGGGGGGGCGGAGCACTGAAGCTTTCTTT
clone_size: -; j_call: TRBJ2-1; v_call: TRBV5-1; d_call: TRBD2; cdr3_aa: CASSLWTSNEQFF; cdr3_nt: TGCGCCAGCAGCTTGTGGACTAGCAATGAGCAGTTCTTC
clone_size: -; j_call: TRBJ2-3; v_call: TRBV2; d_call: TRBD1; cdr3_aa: CASRDYRGPAADTQYF; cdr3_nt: TGTGCCAGCAGGGACTACAGGGGGCCCGCAGCAGATACGCAGTATTTT
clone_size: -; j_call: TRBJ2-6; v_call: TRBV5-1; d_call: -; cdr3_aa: CASSLVPSSGANVLTF; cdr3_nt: TGCGCCAGCAGCTTGGTCCCGAGCTCTGGGGCCAACGTCCTGACTTTC
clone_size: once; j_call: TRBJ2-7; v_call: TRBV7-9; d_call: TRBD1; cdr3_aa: CASSFQIGTVSEQYF; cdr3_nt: TGTGCCAGCAGCTTCCAGATCGGGACAGTCTCCGAGCAGTACTTC
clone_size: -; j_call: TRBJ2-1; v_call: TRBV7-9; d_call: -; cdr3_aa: CASSSRELRKNEQFF; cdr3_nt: TGTGCCAGCAGCTCGAGGGAGTTAAGGAAGAATGAGCAGTTCTTC
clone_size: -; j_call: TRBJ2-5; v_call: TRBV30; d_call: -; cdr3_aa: CAWMGETQYF; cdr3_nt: TGTGCCTGGATGGGCGAGACCCAGTACTTC
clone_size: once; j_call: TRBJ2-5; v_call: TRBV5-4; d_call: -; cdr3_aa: CASSREGGGLETQYF; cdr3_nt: TGTGCCAGCAGCCGAGAGGGGGGGGGCCTAGAGACCCAGTACTTC
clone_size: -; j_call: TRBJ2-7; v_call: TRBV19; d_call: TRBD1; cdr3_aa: CASSWTGREQYF; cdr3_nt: TGTGCCAGTAGCTGGACAGGGAGGGAGCAGTACTTC
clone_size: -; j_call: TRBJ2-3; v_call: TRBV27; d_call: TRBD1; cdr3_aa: CASSFTGQGRPDTQYF; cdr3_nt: TGTGCCAGCAGTTTTACGGGACAGGGGCGCCCAGATACGCAGTATTTT
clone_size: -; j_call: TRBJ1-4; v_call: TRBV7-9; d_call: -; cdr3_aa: CSSSLGDEKLFF; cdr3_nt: TGTTCCAGCAGCTTGGGCGATGAAAAACTGTTTTTT
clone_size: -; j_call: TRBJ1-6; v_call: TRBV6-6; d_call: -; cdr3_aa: CASSVGSFNSPLHF; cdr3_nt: TGTGCCAGCAGCGTGGGCAGTTTCAATTCACCCCTCCACTTT
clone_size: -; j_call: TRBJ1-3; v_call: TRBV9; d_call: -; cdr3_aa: CASSEDTGNTIYF; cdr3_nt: TGTGCCAGCAGCGAGGACACTGGAAACACCATATATTTT
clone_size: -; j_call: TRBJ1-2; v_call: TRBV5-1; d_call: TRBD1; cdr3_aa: CASSLDPGTGGYTF; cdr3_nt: TGCGCCAGCAGCTTGGACCCCGGGACAGGGGGTTACACCTTC
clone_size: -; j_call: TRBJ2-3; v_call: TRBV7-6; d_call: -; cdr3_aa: CASSSVPAGRGTDTQYF; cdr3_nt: TGTGCCAGCAGCTCGGTGCCAGCGGGGAGGGGGACAGATACGCAGTATTTT
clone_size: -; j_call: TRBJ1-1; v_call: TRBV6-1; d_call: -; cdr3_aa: CASSLKGEAFF; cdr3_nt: TGTGCCAGCAGCCTGAAGGGGGAAGCTTTCTTT
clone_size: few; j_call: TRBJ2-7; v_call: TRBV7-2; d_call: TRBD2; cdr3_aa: CASSYEAGLYEQYF; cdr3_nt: TGTGCCAGCAGCTACGAAGCGGGGCTCTACGAGCAGTACTTC
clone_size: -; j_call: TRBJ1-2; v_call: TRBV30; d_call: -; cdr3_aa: CAWRVAGPYGYTF; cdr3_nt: TGTGCCTGGAGGGTCGCAGGTCCGTATGGCTACACCTTC
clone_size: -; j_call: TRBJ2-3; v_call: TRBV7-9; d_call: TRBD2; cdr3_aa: CASSSSVVAGEWNTQYF; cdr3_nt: TGTGCCAGCAGCTCGAGCGTGGTAGCGGGGGAGTGGAATACGCAGTATTTT
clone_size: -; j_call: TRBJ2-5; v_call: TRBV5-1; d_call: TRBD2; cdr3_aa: CASSLGLAGIQETQYF; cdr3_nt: TGCGCCAGCAGCTTGGGCCTAGCGGGGATCCAAGAGACCCAGTACTTC